A single sample is the source of the 20 T cell receptor beta chains below, sequenced in a study of shared clonotypes between healthy human individuals. CD8 cells regarded as naive lacked CD45RO, were positively chosen for CCR7, and omitted terminally differentiated effector memory CD45RA+ cells. Sequencing used immunoSEQ multiplex PCR; TCRdb keeps in-frame clones, though not all of them. The sample consists of about 2.2 million clones, about 94% of them appearing once. Material for sequencing was naive CD8+ T cells from PBMCs. These receptors were obtained from a man younger than 35 in good health. Some clones in this sample may be carry-over from other donors' samples.

This chain joins TRBV7-9 and TRBJ1-2; D is ambiguous. V was cut by 11 bases and J by 8 bases, with 21 bases left in between. CDR1 and CDR2 (germline): SEHNR, FQNEAQ (reference sequence). This CDR3 contains 13 residues. Written as DNA, the CDR3 is TGTGCCTGCGCATCCCGGGGAGCTGAGGGCTACACCTTC. This codes for CACASRGAEGYTF.

CDR3 loop: CASSSPGLAGGDTDTQYF. As DNA, the CDR3 is TGTGCCAGCAGCTCACCGGGACTAGCGGGAGGGGACACAGATACGCAGTATTTT. The chain carries TRBV7-9 and TRBJ2-3; 16 nucleotides align to TRBD2. Germline V gene lookup returns CDR1 SEHNR and CDR2 FQNEAQ (reference sequence). The CDR3 runs to 18 residues. Germline trimming cut 4 bases from V and 2 bases from J; bases unmatched to any gene: 6.

CDR3 sequence (DNA): TGCGCCAGCAGCCGGGGCGGGACAGGGGGCAGGTTGGATCAGCCCCAGCATTTT. It is translated as CASSRGGTGGRLDQPQHF. The genes are TRBV4-1 and TRBJ1-5; 12 bases are a match to TRBD1. CDR3 length: 18 residues. V lost 4 bases to trimming and J lost 5 bases; unmatched junction nucleotides: 12. CDR1 MGHRA and CDR2 YSYEKL come from the germline V gene.

J is TRBJ2-3 and V is TRBV2; 11 positions agree with TRBD2. The CDR3 totals 17 residues. The J segment lost 0 bases and the V segment lost 6 bases, leaving 8 bases of the junction unmatched. Germline V gives CDR1 SNHLY, CDR2 FYNNEI. The CDR3 reads CASSPGLAGPSTDTQYF. The CDR3 DNA reads as TGTGCCAGCAGCCCTGGACTAGCGGGCCCCAGCACAGATACGCAGTATTTT.

The chain joins TRBV28 to TRBJ2-5; 9 bases map to TRBD1. The V gene end was trimmed by 8 bases and the J gene end by 1 base; junction bases not matched to a gene: 2. Germline CDR1 MDHEN, CDR2 SYDVKM. The CDR3 has 13 residues. CDR3: CASGQGIQETQYF. CDR3 nucleotides: TGTGCCAGCGGACAGGGGATCCAAGAGACCCAGTACTTC.

The chain couples TRBV6-5 to TRBJ2-7; TRBD1 is a possible D gene (5 bases). The CDR3 sequence is 13 residues long. V shed 0 bases and J shed 10 bases, with 13 bases lying between them. Germline CDR1 MNHEY, CDR2 SVGAGI. The CDR3 DNA is TGTGCCAGCAGTTACTCACAGACAGAAGGACAGTACTTC. This encodes CASSYSQTEGQYF.

This clone was observed a handful of times. The V gene is TRBV19, the J gene TRBJ2-7; 9 nucleotides agree with TRBD2. The V and J ends lost 0 bases and 6 bases, in that order; junction bases with no gene match: 3. This CDR3 spans 14 amino acids. From germline, CDR1 is LNHDA and CDR2 SQIVND (reference sequence). The CDR3 region is CASSIEAGGSEQYF. The CDR3, as DNA: TGTGCCAGTAGTATAGAAGCGGGGGGCTCCGAGCAGTACTTC.

The V call is TRBV6-4, the J call TRBJ1-1; the D gene is possibly TRBD1 (6 bases). Germline CDR1 reads MRHNA; CDR2 reads SNTAGT. Trimming removed 6 bases at V and 5 bases at J, with 13 bases between. The CDR3 runs to 13 residues. The CDR3 loop reads CASSNRVGTEAFF. CDR3 in DNA: TGTGCCAGCAGCAACAGGGTGGGAACTGAAGCTTTCTTT.

This chain uses TRBV30 with TRBJ1-6; no firm D call. This CDR3 spans 11 amino acids. Germline CDR1 and CDR2: GTSNPN and SVGIG (reference sequence). V was shortened by 5 bases and J by 7 bases, with 6 bases between the two germline ends. CDR3 nucleotide sequence: TGTGCCTGGGGCGGGAATTCACCCCTCCACTTT. It specifies CAWGGNSPLHF.

The J gene is TRBJ2-1, the V gene TRBV19; 7 bases match TRBD1. Unmatched junction bases numbered 9, after V lost 2 bases and J lost 5 bases. Germline assignment: CDR1 LNHDA and CDR2 SQIVND (reference sequence). This CDR3 region has 16 residues. CDR3 sequence reads: CASSIPPGGLDNEQFF. The CDR3 bases are TGTGCCAGTAGTATACCCCCAGGGGGTCTCGACAATGAGCAGTTCTTC.

This chain uses TRBV19 with TRBJ1-1; D may be TRBD1 (5 bases). Between the trimmed V and J ends, which lost 5 bases and 1 base, there was a span of 14 bases. Germline CDR1 reads LNHDA; CDR2 reads SQIVND (reference sequence). The CDR3 sequence is 15 residues long. In nucleotides, the CDR3 is TGTGCCAGTAGTCTTAGACAGACCCGGAACACTGAAGCTTTCTTT. Protein sequence: CASSLRQTRNTEAFF.

The chain links TRBV4-1 to TRBJ2-5; D gene uncertain. TRBJ2-7 explains the end of the DNA better; the J call may be wrong. CDR1 and CDR2 from the germline V gene are MGHRA and YSYEKL. CDR3 length equals 12 residues. CDR3 protein: CASSQGSYEQYF. The CDR3 bases are TGCGCCAGCAGCCAAGGAAGTTACGAGCAGTACTTC.

The rearrangement joins TRBV6-5 to TRBJ2-7; no clear D. This CDR3 has 14 amino acids. Trimming shortened V by 0 bases and J by 3 bases, and 9 bases separated the two germline ends. Germline V gene data show CDR1 as MNHEY and CDR2 as SVGAGI. CDR3 in amino acids: CASSYSPDRYEQYF. In DNA, the CDR3 is TGTGCCAGCAGTTACTCTCCAGATCGCTACGAGCAGTACTTC.

In its sample, this clone was seen once. The chain employs TRBV2 and TRBJ2-7; TRBD2 agrees at 9 bases. The germline gives CDR1 SNHLY, CDR2 FYNNEI. The CDR3 spans 15 residues. The junction had 17 bases not matched to a gene; V was cut back by 10 bases and J by 7 bases. The CDR3 nucleotides are TGTGCCACACAATGGTTTCTCGGCGGGAGGGTTGAGCAGTACTTC. It specifies CATQWFLGGRVEQYF.

This chain uses TRBV5-8 with TRBJ1-5, with D unclear. The V end lost 1 base, the J end lost 2 bases, and 10 bases lay between the germline ends. Germline V lookup: CDR1 SGHTS, CDR2 YDEGEE. The length of the CDR3 is 15 residues. The CDR3: CASSLRSVGNQPQHF. In nucleotides, the CDR3 is TGTGCCAGCAGCTTGAGGTCAGTCGGCAATCAGCCCCAGCATTTT.

This clone appeared a single time. V gene TRBV2 combines with J gene TRBJ1-2; no firm D call. Germline CDR1 SNHLY, CDR2 FYNNEI. The CDR3 runs 13 residues. Trimming pared 5 bases from V and 4 bases from J, leaving 11 bases between. CDR3 amino acids: CASSPSETYGYTF. In DNA, the CDR3 is TGTGCCAGCAGTCCTTCGGAAACCTATGGCTACACCTTC. The full variable domain, completed using reference TRBV2 and TRBJ1-2, is EPEVTQTPSHQVTQMGQEVILRCVPISNHLYFYWYRQILGQKVEFLVSFYNNEISEKSEIFDDQFSVERPDGSNFTLKIRSTKLEDSAMYFCASSPSETYGYTFGSGTRLTVV.

Details on this clone: The same CDR3 arises from other DNA sequences in this sample as well. The chain links TRBV7-9 to TRBJ1-1; D gene uncertain. The V gene's germline CDR1 is SEHNR and CDR2 FQNEAQ (reference sequence). CDR3 length: 12 amino acids. V was cut by 1 base and J by 8 bases, with 8 bases left in between. CDR3 sequence: CASSLEVAEAFF. For the CDR3, the DNA is TGTGCCAGCAGCTTAGAGGTCGCCGAAGCTTTCTTT.

For this clone: Other DNA sequences in the sample encode the same CDR3. This chain connects TRBV4-1 to TRBJ2-7; TRBD2 is a possible D gene (5 bases). Between the trimmed V and J ends, which lost 4 bases and 2 bases, there was a span of 9 bases. This CDR3 spans 13 amino acids. Per germline, CDR1 MGHRA and CDR2 YSYEKL. The CDR3 reads CASSPREAYEQYF. Here the CDR3 DNA reads TGCGCCAGCAGCCCCCGGGAAGCCTACGAGCAGTACTTC.

This clone appeared once. V and J are TRBV27 and TRBJ2-5, with 7 bases fitting TRBD2. V shed 7 bases and J 5 bases; nucleotides not matched to a gene: 10. Germline V gene sequence: CDR1 MNHEY, CDR2 SMNVEV (reference sequence). This CDR3 contains 14 residues. The CDR3 coding sequence is TGTGCCAGCATGTCAGGCGGGAGATCGGAGACCCAGTACTTC. Encoded protein: CASMSGGRSETQYF.

V usage is TRBV7-8 and J usage is TRBJ2-7, with no clear D. The CDR3 has 14 residues. Germline assignment: CDR1 SGHVS and CDR2 FQNEAQ. Deletions cut 1 base from V and 2 bases from J, with 9 bases between. CDR3 amino acids: CASSLDPSAYEQYF. The CDR3 bases are TGTGCCAGCAGCTTAGACCCTTCAGCCTACGAGCAGTACTTC.